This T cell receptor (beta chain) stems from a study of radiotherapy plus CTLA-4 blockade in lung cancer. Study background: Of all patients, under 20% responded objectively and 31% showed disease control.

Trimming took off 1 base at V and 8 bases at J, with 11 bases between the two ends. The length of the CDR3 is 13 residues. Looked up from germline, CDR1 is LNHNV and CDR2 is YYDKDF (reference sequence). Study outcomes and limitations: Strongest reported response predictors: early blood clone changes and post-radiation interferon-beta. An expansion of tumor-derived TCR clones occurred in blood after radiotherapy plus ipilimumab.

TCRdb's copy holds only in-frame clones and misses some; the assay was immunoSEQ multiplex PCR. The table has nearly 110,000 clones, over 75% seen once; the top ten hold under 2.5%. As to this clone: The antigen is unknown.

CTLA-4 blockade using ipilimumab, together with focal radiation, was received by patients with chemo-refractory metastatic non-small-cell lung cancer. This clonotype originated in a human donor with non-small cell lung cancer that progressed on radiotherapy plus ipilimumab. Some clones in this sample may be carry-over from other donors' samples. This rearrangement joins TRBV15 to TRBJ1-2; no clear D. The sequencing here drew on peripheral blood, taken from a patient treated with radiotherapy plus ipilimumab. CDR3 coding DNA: TGTGCCACCAGCAGAGGGCCAGAAGCCGGCTACACCTTC. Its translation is CATSRGPEAGYTF.